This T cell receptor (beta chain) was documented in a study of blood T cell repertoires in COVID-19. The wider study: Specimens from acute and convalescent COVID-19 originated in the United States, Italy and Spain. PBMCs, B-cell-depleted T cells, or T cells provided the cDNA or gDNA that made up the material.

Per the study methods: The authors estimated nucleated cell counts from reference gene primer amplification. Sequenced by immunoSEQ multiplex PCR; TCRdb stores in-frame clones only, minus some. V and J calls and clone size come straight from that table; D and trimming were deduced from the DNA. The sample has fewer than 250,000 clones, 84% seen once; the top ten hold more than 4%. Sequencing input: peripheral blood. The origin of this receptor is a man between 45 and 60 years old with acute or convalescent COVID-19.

CDR3 residues: CASSTGTGRGEQYF. DNA for the CDR3: TGCGCCAGCAGCACGGGGACAGGGCGCGGCGAGCAGTACTTC. The gene calls are TRBV5-1 and TRBJ2-7; TRBD1 matches at 9 bases. The ends lost 4 bases at V and 6 bases at J; junction bases unmatched: 8. There are 14 residues in the CDR3. Germline V gene data show CDR1 as SGHRS and CDR2 as YFSETQ.